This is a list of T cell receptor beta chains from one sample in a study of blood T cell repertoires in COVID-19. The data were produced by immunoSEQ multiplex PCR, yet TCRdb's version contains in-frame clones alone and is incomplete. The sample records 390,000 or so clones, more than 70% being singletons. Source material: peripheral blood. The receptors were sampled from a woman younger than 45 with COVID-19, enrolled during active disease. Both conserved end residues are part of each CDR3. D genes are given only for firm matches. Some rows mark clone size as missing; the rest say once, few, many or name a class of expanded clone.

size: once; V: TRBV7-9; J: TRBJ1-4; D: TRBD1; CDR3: CASSRDRARRGEKLFF; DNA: TGTGCCAGCAGCCGTGACAGGGCCCGTCGGGGTGAAAAACTGTTTTTT
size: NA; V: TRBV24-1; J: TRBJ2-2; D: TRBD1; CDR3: CATSEGTGWIGELFF; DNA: TGTGCCACCAGTGAAGGGACAGGCTGGATCGGGGAGCTGTTTTTT
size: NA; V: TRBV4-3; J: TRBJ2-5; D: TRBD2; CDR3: CASSQRGLAEGETQYF; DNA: TGCGCCAGCAGCCAGCGCGGACTAGCGGAGGGAGAGACCCAGTACTTC
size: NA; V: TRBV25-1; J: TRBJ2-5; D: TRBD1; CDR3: CASSAMNTGQGSKETQYF; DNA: TGTGCCAGCAGTGCTATGAACACCGGACAGGGGAGCAAGGAGACCCAGTACTTC
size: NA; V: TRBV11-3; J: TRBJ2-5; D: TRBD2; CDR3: CASSSRTSGRGQETQYF; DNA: TGTGCCAGCAGCTCCCGGACTAGCGGGAGAGGGCAAGAGACCCAGTACTTC
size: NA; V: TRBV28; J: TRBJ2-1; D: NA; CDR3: CASSLYGMGAWEQFF; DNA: TGTGCCAGCAGTTTATATGGGATGGGGGCATGGGAGCAGTTCTTC
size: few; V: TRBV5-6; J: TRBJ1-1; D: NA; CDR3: CASSFRRGGGTEAFF; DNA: TGTGCCAGCAGCTTTCGACGGGGGGGTGGCACTGAAGCTTTCTTT
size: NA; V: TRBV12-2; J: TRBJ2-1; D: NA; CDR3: CASRCRLAGIYNEQFF; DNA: TGTGCAAGTCGTTGCCGACTAGCGGGAATTTACAATGAGCAGTTCTTC
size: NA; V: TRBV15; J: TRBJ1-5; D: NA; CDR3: CATRNRFGQPQHF; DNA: TGTGCCACCAGAAATCGGTTCGGTCAGCCCCAGCATTTT
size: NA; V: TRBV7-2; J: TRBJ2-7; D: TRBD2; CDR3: CASSLAQRGVSEQYF; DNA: TGTGCCAGCAGCTTAGCTCAGCGGGGGGTGAGCGAGCAGTACTTC
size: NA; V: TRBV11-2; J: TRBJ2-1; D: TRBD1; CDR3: CASSHTHDQTGGSRNEQFF; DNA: TGTGCCAGCAGCCATACCCACGACCAGACAGGGGGTTCCCGCAATGAGCAGTTCTTC
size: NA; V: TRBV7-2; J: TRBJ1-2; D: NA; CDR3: CASSSGPGDYGYTF; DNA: TGTGCCAGCAGCTCCGGACCAGGGGACTATGGCTACACCTTC
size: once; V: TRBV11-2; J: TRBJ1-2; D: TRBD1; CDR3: CASSPTGGQASSNYGYTF; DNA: TGTGCCAGCAGCCCTACCGGGGGACAGGCATCCTCTAACTATGGCTACACCTTC
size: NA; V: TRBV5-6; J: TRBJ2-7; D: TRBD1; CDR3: CASSPSRDRGQYF; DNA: TGTGCCAGCAGCCCTAGCCGGGACAGGGGGCAGTACTTC
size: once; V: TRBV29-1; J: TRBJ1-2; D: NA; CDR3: CSVVQGIANYGYTF; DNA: TGCAGCGTTGTCCAGGGCATAGCTAACTATGGCTACACCTTC
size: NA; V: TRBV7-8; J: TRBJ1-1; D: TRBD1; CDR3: CASSPRTGDTEAFF; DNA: TGTGCCAGCAGCCCGCGCACAGGGGACACTGAAGCTTTCTTT
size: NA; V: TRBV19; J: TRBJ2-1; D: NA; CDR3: CASSNQGSTWNEQFF; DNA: TGTGCCAGTAGTAATCAGGGGTCTACCTGGAATGAGCAGTTCTTC
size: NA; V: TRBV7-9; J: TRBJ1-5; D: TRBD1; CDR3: CASSPGTAQPQHF; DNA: TGTGCCAGCAGCCCAGGGACAGCTCAGCCCCAGCATTTT
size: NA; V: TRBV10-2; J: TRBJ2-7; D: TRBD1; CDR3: CATHGDSSPYEQYF; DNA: TGCGCCACCCACGGGGACAGCTCTCCCTACGAGCAGTACTTC
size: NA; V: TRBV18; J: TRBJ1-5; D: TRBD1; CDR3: CASSPNSGQAGNQPQHF; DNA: TGTGCCAGCTCACCCAATAGTGGACAGGCAGGGAATCAGCCCCAGCATTTT
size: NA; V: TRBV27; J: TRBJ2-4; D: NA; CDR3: CASTSYRGNIQYF; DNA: TGTGCCAGCACCTCGTATCGGGGAAACATTCAGTACTTC
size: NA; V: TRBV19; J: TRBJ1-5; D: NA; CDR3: CASSSSRDSGPQHF; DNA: TGTGCCAGTAGCTCAAGCCGGGACTCGGGGCCCCAGCATTTT
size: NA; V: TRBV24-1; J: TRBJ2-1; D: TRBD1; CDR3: CATRATGSGEQFF; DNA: TGTGCCACCAGGGCGACAGGGAGCGGTGAGCAGTTCTTC
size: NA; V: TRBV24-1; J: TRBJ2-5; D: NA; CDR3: CATSDVLRETQYF; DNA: TGTGCCACCAGTGATGTACTGCGGGAGACCCAGTACTTC
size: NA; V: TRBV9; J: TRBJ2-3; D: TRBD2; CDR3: CASSPRGVVDTQYF; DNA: TGTGCCAGCAGCCCACGGGGGGTGGTGGATACGCAGTATTTT
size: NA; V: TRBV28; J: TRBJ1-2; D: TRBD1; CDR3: CASSVDRGTNYGYTF; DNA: TGTGCCAGCAGTGTTGACAGGGGGACTAACTATGGCTACACCTTC
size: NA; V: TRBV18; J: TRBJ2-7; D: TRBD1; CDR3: CASSPPGTGGEQYF; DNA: TGTGCCAGCTCACCACCCGGGACAGGGGGCGAGCAGTACTTC
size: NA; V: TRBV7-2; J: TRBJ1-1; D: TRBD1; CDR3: CASSSDWDREAFF; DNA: TGTGCCAGCAGCTCCGACTGGGACAGGGAAGCTTTCTTT
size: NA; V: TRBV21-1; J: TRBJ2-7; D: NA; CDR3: CASSSRDRLYEQYF; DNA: TGTGCCAGCAGCTCCCGGGACAGACTCTACGAGCAGTACTTC
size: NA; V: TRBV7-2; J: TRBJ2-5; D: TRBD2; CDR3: CASSLAGGGPRGETQYF; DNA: TGTGCCAGCAGCTTAGCGGGCGGGGGACCAAGAGGGGAGACCCAGTACTTC
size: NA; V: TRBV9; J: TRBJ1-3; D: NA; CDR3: CASSPMGGVNSGNTIYF; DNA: TGTGCCAGCAGCCCTATGGGAGGGGTAAACTCTGGAAACACCATATATTTT
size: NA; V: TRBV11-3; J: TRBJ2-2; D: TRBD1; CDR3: CASSWDREVGELFF; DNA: TGTGCCAGCAGCTGGGACAGGGAGGTTGGGGAGCTGTTTTTT
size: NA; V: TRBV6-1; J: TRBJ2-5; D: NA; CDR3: CASSESVGGTQYF; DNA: TGTGCCAGCAGTGAATCGGTGGGGGGGACCCAGTACTTC
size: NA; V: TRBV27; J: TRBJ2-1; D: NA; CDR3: CASSPGTPSYNEQFF; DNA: TGTGCCAGCAGCCCCGGGACACCCTCCTACAATGAGCAGTTCTTC
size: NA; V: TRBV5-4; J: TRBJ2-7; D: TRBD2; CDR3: CASSGGREGEDEQYF; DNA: TGTGCCAGCAGCGGCGGACGGGAGGGTGAGGACGAGCAGTACTTC
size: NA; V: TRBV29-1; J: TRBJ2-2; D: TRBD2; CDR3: CSVAGTSRGANTGELFF; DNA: TGCAGCGTTGCGGGGACTAGCCGCGGGGCGAACACCGGGGAGCTGTTTTTT
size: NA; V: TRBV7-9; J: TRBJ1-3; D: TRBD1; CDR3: CASSFARTQGENTIYF; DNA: TGTGCCAGCAGCTTCGCCCGCACTCAGGGGGAGAACACCATATATTTT
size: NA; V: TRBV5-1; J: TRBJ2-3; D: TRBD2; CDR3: CASSRLAGERDTQYF; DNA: TGCGCCAGCAGCCGATTAGCGGGAGAGCGAGATACGCAGTATTTT
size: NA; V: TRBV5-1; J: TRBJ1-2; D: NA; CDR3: CASSLVGVGTIRYGYTF; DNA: TGCGCCAGCAGCTTGGTTGGGGTCGGGACTATTCGCTATGGCTACACCTTC
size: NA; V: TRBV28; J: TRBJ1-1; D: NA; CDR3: CASAGWGTPMNTEAFF; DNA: TGTGCCAGCGCCGGGTGGGGGACACCTATGAACACTGAAGCTTTCTTT
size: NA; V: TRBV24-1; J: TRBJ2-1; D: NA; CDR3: CATSDSSGPYNEQFF; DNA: TGTGCCACCAGTGATTCCAGCGGGCCCTACAATGAGCAGTTCTTC
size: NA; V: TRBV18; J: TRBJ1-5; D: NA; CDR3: CASSPGGYSNQPQHF; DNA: TGTGCCAGCTCACCAGGGGGGTATAGCAATCAGCCCCAGCATTTT
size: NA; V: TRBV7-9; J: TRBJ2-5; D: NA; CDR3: CASSLAESREKTQYF; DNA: TGTGCCAGCAGCTTAGCAGAAAGCCGAGAGAAGACCCAGTACTTC
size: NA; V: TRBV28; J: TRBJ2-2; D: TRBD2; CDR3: CASSPPYPYRGGPNTGELFF; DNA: TGTGCCAGCAGTCCACCCTACCCGTACCGGGGGGGTCCCAACACCGGGGAGCTGTTTTTT
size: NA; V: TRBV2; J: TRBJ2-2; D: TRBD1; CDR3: CASRFLDRGGTGELFF; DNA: TGTGCCAGCAGATTTTTGGACAGGGGAGGGACCGGGGAGCTGTTTTTT
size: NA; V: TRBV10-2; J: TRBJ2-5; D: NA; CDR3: CASGRRRQETQYF; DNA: TGCGCCAGCGGGAGGAGGCGGCAAGAGACCCAGTACTTC
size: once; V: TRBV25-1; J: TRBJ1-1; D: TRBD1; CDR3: CASSEFPGQGPNTEAFF; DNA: TGTGCCAGCAGTGAATTCCCGGGACAGGGGCCGAACACTGAAGCTTTCTTT
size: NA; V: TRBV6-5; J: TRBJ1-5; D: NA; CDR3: CASSPRDRQPQHF; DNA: TGTGCCAGCAGCCCGCGGGACCGACAGCCCCAGCATTTT
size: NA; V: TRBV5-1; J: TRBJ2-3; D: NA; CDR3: CASSPGFSTDTQYF; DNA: TGCGCCAGCAGCCCGGGTTTTAGCACAGATACGCAGTATTTT
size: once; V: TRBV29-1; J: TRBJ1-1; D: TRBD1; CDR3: CSVGQRYMNTEAFF; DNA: TGCAGCGTGGGACAGCGTTACATGAACACTGAAGCTTTCTTT
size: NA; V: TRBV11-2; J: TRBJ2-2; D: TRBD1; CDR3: CASRRPGQGTGELFF; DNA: TGTGCCAGCAGGAGGCCGGGACAGGGTACCGGGGAGCTGTTTTTT
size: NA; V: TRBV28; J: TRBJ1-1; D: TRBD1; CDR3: CASRPDRENTEAFF; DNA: TGTGCCAGCAGGCCCGACAGGGAGAACACTGAAGCTTTCTTT
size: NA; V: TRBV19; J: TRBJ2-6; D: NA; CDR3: CASTALGGASGANVLTF; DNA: TGTGCCAGTACTGCGCTGGGGGGGGCCTCTGGGGCCAACGTCCTGACTTTC